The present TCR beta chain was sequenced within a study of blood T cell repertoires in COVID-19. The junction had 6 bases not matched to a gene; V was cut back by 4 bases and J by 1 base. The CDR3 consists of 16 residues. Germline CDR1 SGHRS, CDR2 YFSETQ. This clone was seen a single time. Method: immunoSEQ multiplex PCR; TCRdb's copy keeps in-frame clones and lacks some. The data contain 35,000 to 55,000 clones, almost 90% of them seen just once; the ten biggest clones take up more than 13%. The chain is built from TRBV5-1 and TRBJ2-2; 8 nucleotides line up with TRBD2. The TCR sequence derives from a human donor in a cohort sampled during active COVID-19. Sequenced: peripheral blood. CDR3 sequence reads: CASSISGGQNTGELFF. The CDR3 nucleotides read TGCGCCAGCAGCATATCGGGGGGGCAGAACACCGGGGAGCTGTTTTTT. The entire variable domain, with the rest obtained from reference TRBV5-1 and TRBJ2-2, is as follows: KAGVTQTPRYLIKTRGQQVTLSCSPISGHRSVSWYQQTPGQGLQFLFEYFSETQRNKGNFPGRFSGRQFSNSRSEMNVSTLELGDSALYLCASSISGGQNTGELFFGEGSRLTVL.